This entry concerns a single T cell receptor beta chain. Its specific antigen is unknown. No clone much larger than this one lies a single base away; base qualities are absent. In the germline V gene (reference sequence), CDR1 corresponds to SGHAT and CDR2 to FQDESV. Reading from cysteine to phenylalanine, the CDR3 counts 16 amino acids. Just the 48-base CDR3 DNA is kept, in frame starting at base 1. From V the trimming removes 5 bases and from J it removes 1 base, while the gene matches leave 10 bases of the junction unaccounted for. What this sample's time point label stands for: 12 months on ibrutinib. For TCR beta library preparation, roughly 2.1 micrograms of genomic DNA were isolated from cryopreserved PBMCs. Longitudinal blood samples from CLL patients on ibrutinib monotherapy underwent high-throughput TCR beta sequencing. The patients were enrolled in a single-center, open-label phase 2 trial of ibrutinib monotherapy.

This specimen belongs to a study of cytotoxic CD8 clonotypes in ibrutinib-treated CLL (dated by TCRdb to the early 2020s). Study-level background: In this cohort, about 15 patients were treatment-naive and about a dozen were relapsed/refractory, while some 17 had unmutated IGHV. Responses were partial in approximately 24 patients and complete in 2; after median around 68 months follow-up, 14 stayed in remission and some twelve progressed. The response samples were drawn at a median of approximately 12 months into treatment, with a range of roughly 6 to 36 months. Samples averaged 255,043 productive templates and about 94,000 productive rearrangements. Longitudinal samples were obtainable from 26 of the 86 participants in the trial. Cryopreserved peripheral blood mononuclear cells were obtained prior to treatment, at the time of response, and at either disease progression or sustained remission. All remission and progressive disease samples were collected while patients were still receiving ibrutinib. Here is what the overall study found, with its caveats: Public clonotypes were found to be uncommon and were observed to contract or remain stable during treatment; the increase in clonality was shown to reflect expansion of private clonotypes at ibrutinib response. Clonality rose at ibrutinib response, remained stable during sustained remission, and dropped back toward baseline at progression. Baseline clonality exceeded that of age-matched healthy donors and correlated strongly with circulating CD8+ T-cell counts. Sampling times were not matched between sustained-remission and progressing patients, and lymph node repertoires were not studied.

Each clonotype received, on average, about 9.7x coverage in deep resolution sequencing performed on a MiSeq, where the target depth lay between 1 in 1 million and 1 in 200,000 T cells. The immunoSEQ hsTCRB Kit was used to generate TCR beta libraries. Regarding the original processing steps: Data were analyzed with ImmunoSEQ Data Assistant and ImmunoSEQ Analyzer, with V, D and J genes assigned per IMGT definitions. Clonality, which ranges from 0 to 1, was calculated by subtracting the normalized Shannon entropy of productive rearrangement frequencies from one. Public clonotype analysis was restricted to overrepresented clonotypes comprising at least 0.05% of each patient's repertoire. About a dozen repertoires from age-matched healthy donors, obtained from immuneACCESS, served as clonality controls. Imported from immuneACCESS, the table was reduced by TCRdb to in-frame sequences with V and J called. These copies leave out some clones; in studies compared against another copy, an unresolved V gene accounts for under half, and the cause of the remainder is not known. V and J calls and clone size are copied from that table; D and trimming were computed from the DNA. Present in this sample are 110,000 to 150,000 clones, approximately 77% of which were seen just once. Of the sample, 25% to 30% is held by the ten largest clones.

The chain links TRBV11-1 with TRBJ1-1, with 7 middle bases fitting TRBD1. This sample comprised PBMCs, obtained after 12 months of ibrutinib treatment. This sequence originates from a human donor with chronic lymphocytic leukemia. The DNA is as follows: TGTGCCAGCAGCCCCCGGGACAGTCTCCAGAACACTGAAGCTTTCTTT. Translated, it gives CASSPRDSLQNTEAFF.